This T cell receptor beta chain is from a study of molecular identifiers for immune sequencing clone quantification. Study observations and caveats: Among 800,000 to 1,000,000 naive cells, spiked Jurkat TCR RNA from a single cell was reportedly detectable.

Methods described previously, with TCR primers listed, were used for bulk TCR libraries. TCRdb redid the calling of the PCR reads with MiXCR, one entry per CDR3 protein. The profile shows hundreds of thousands of distinct CDR3 sequences, about 22% of them singletons. CDR3 length: 13 amino acids. The germline V gene encodes CDR1 SGHDN and CDR2 FVKESK. Trimming stripped 4 bases from V and 3 bases from J, with 10 bases between. This clonotype has more than one count but fewer than ten. Its target is not known. The chain is built from TRBV14 and TRBJ2-7; D uncertain. The receptor comes from a human donor in good health. Some libraries in this study had Jurkat cell RNA spiked in. Material: naive CD8+ T cells from blood, with Jurkat cell RNA spiked in. Indicated subset: FACS-sorted CD8+CD4-CCR7+CD45RA+ naive T cells. The CDR3 coding sequence is TGTGCCAGCAGCCCAGGAAACTACTACGAGCAGTACTTC. Translated: CASSPGNYYEQYF.